A single sample gave rise to the 29 T cell receptor beta chains below, sequenced in a study of shared clonotypes between healthy human individuals. Clones were sequenced by immunoSEQ multiplex PCR, and TCRdb holds only the in-frame ones, with some missing. The data contain around 480,000 clones, 75% to 80% of them singletons. Sequenced sample: PBMCs. The receptor set was obtained from a woman between 40 and 50 years old in good health. Some clones in this sample may be carry-over from other donors' samples.

The chain uses TRBV7-9 and TRBJ2-1; 7 bases are shared with TRBD2. CDR1 and CDR2 (germline): SEHNR, FQNEAQ (reference sequence). V lost 5 bases, J lost 10 bases, and 17 bases stayed unmatched. There are 16 residues in the CDR3. The CDR3, as DNA: TGTGCCAGCAGCCCCTTAGCCCTTAGACTAGCAGGGGAGCAGTTCTTC. It specifies CASSPLALRLAGEQFF.

The V and J genes are TRBV10-3 and TRBJ2-1; D could derive from TRBD1 or TRBD2 (5 bases each). V was shortened by 4 bases and J by 6 bases, with 13 bases between the two germline ends. Looked up from germline, CDR1 is ENHRY and CDR2 is SYGVKD. This CDR3 is 14 amino acids long. The CDR3 DNA is TGTGCCATCAGTGTTGAGGGGCAGGGCAATGAGCAGTTCTTC. It codes for CAISVEGQGNEQFF.

J is TRBJ1-4 and V is TRBV18; 7 bases are shared with TRBD1. The germline V gene has CDR1 KGHSH and CDR2 LQKENI. The CDR3 runs to 14 residues. V gave up 5 bases and J gave up 3 bases; unmatched junction bases: 3. CDR3 protein: CASSTGVANEKLFF. In nucleotides, the CDR3 is TGTGCCAGCTCAACAGGGGTTGCTAATGAAAAACTGTTTTTT.

The CDR3 protein is CASSPRQGSLGEQYF. The CDR3 DNA follows: TGTGCCAGCAGTCCGCGACAGGGATCATTAGGAGAGCAGTACTTC. The gene calls are TRBV6-5 and TRBJ2-7; the match to TRBD1 covers 7 bases. With V trimmed by 5 bases and J by 7 bases, 14 bases remained unmatched. CDR1 is MNHEY and CDR2 is SVGAGI in the germline V gene. CDR3 length: 15 amino acids.

This clone has just a few counts. CDR3 protein: CASSSLWGGTNTEAFF. In nucleotides, the CDR3 is TGTGCCAGTAGTAGCTTGTGGGGGGGGACGAACACTGAAGCTTTCTTT. The gene calls are TRBV19 and TRBJ1-1; the D gene is possibly TRBD1 (5 bases). Trimming cost V 4 bases and J 1 base, with 16 bases left between them. CDR3 size: 16 residues. The germline V gene encodes CDR1 LNHDA and CDR2 SQIVND (reference sequence).

V usage is TRBV5-1 and J usage is TRBJ2-1; possibly TRBD2 for D (6 bases). This CDR3 has 15 amino acids. In germline, CDR1 is SGHRS, CDR2 YFSETQ. V lost 0 bases and J lost 4, with 11 bases in between. The CDR3 coding sequence is TGCGCCAGCAGCTTGGTACCGACTAGTTACAATGAGCAGTTCTTC. The encoded protein is CASSLVPTSYNEQFF.

This clone was counted between two and nine times. The chain employs TRBV5-5 and TRBJ2-7, with D possibly TRBD1 on 5 matching bases. Germline V lookup: CDR1 SGHKS, CDR2 YYEKEE (reference sequence). Trimming removed 9 bases from V and 3 bases from J, with 19 bases in between. The CDR3 sequence is 14 residues long. DNA of the CDR3: TGTGCCAAACGTCCCCGGACACTGTTCTACGAGCAGTACTTC. Translated, it gives CAKRPRTLFYEQYF.

The CDR3 DNA sequence: TGTGCCAGCAGTTACTCGATCGATACGCCCCAGCATTTT. Translation gives CASSYSIDTPQHF. The gene calls are TRBV6-6 and TRBJ1-5, with no clear D. Germline values: CDR1 MNHNY, CDR2 SVGAGI (reference sequence). This CDR3 contains 13 residues. Trimming shortened V by 0 bases and J by 9 bases, and 9 bases separated the two germline ends.

CDR3 coding DNA: TGTGCCAGCAGCTTAGGGACAGGGGTCCACACTGAAGCTTTCTTT. It encodes CASSLGTGVHTEAFF. V is TRBV11-2 and J is TRBJ1-1; 9 nucleotides line up with TRBD1. Germline loops: CDR1 SGHAT, CDR2 FQNNGV. The V segment lost 1 base and the J segment 3 bases; nucleotides outside the gene matches: 3. This CDR3 contains 15 residues.

This chain joins TRBV15 and TRBJ2-7, with D possibly matching TRBD2 (6 bases). V shed 5 bases and J shed 6 bases, with 20 bases lying between them. The CDR3 consists of 15 residues. CDR1 and CDR2 (germline): LNHNV, YYDKDF (reference sequence). The CDR3 here is CATSPRASDGVEQYF. DNA of the CDR3: TGTGCCACCAGCCCTCGCGCTAGCGACGGTGTCGAGCAGTACTTC.

CDR3 DNA sequence: TGTGCCAGTAGTTACCGGGACATTACAGAATCTTTCTTT. As protein: CASSYRDITESFF. The chain is built from TRBV19 and TRBJ1-1; a weak D match, TRBD1 (6 bases). In germline, CDR1 is LNHDA, CDR2 SQIVND (reference sequence). V was shortened by 5 bases and J by 12 bases, with 19 bases between the two germline ends. The CDR3 consists of 13 residues.

CDR3 region: CASSTDSPYGYTF. CDR3 bases: TGTGCCAGCAGCACGGACAGCCCCTATGGCTACACCTTC. The rearrangement links TRBV5-6 to TRBJ1-2, with D perhaps matching TRBD1 (6 bases). Germline loops: CDR1 SGHDT, CDR2 YYEEEE. The CDR3 runs to 13 residues. Trimming shortened V by 4 bases and J by 4 bases, and 11 bases separated the two germline ends.

Of note for this clone: This may come from a read error, since a much larger clone is one base off. The chain has TRBV7-9 and TRBJ2-1; D not resolved. Germline V gene sequence: CDR1 SEHNR, CDR2 FQNEAQ (reference sequence). The CDR3 loop spans 10 amino acids. With 5 bases removed from V and 5 bases from J, the gap between germline ends came to 1 base. The CDR3 region is CASSNNEQFF. CDR3 coding DNA: TGTGCCAGCAGCAACAATGAGCAGTTCTTC.

The rearrangement joins TRBV6-1 to TRBJ1-1; TRBD1 agrees at 8 bases. The germline V gene encodes CDR1 MNHNS and CDR2 SASEGT. V gave up 5 bases and J gave up 6 bases; unmatched junction bases: 8. This CDR3 has 14 residues. The CDR3 sequence is CASSQDRGFSEAFF. Written as DNA, the CDR3 is TGTGCCAGCAGTCAAGACAGGGGTTTCTCTGAAGCTTTCTTT.

The genes are TRBV5-4 and TRBJ2-2; a possible D gene is TRBD2 (5 bases). CDR1 SGHNT and CDR2 YYREEE come from the germline V gene (reference sequence). The CDR3 runs to 14 residues. V was pared by 4 bases and J by 4 bases, with 11 bases between. CDR3 region: CASSGDYSTGELFF. The CDR3 coding sequence is TGTGCCAGCAGCGGCGACTATAGCACCGGGGAGCTGTTTTTT.

The J gene is TRBJ2-2, the V gene TRBV7-8; 9 nucleotides align to TRBD1. The CDR3 consists of 15 residues. From germline, CDR1 is SGHVS and CDR2 FQNEAQ. Trimming removed 4 bases from V and 4 bases from J; junction bases left unmatched: 4. DNA for the CDR3: TGTGCCAGCAGCTCCCGGGACAGGGTCACCGGGGAGCTGTTTTTT. Translated, it gives CASSSRDRVTGELFF.

The V call is TRBV30, the J call TRBJ2-7; tentative D call: TRBD2 (5 bases). V lost 2 bases and J lost 4, with 9 bases in between. Germline V CDR1 and CDR2: GTSNPN, SVGIG (reference sequence). The CDR3 is 12 amino acids. CDR3 coding DNA: TGTGCCTGGAGTTTCCTAGCTTACGAGCAGTACTTC. This codes for CAWSFLAYEQYF.

The CDR3 nucleotides are TGCAGCGTTGAAGACGGAGGGAGCAGTGATACGCAGTATTTT. Translating it yields CSVEDGGSSDTQYF. The chain carries TRBV29-1 and TRBJ2-3; tentatively, D is TRBD2 (6 bases). The germline V and J ends were trimmed by 0 bases and 6 bases, with 13 bases remaining between them. Germline CDR1 SQVTM, CDR2 ANQGSEA. CDR3 length: 14 amino acids.

This chain joins TRBV2 and TRBJ1-2; tentatively, D is TRBD1 (5 bases). CDR3 length: 14 residues. Looked up from germline, CDR1 is SNHLY and CDR2 is FYNNEI. The V end lost 6 bases, the J end lost 8 bases, and 19 bases lay between the germline ends. The CDR3 DNA is TGTGCCAGCAGCCCAGAGGGGCAGGGAGGCGGCTACACCTTC. It translates to CASSPEGQGGGYTF.

This rearrangement joins TRBV9 to TRBJ2-5, with D perhaps assigned TRBD1 or TRBD2 (5 bases each). Germline lookup yields CDR1 SGDLS and CDR2 YYNGEE. V shed 4 bases and J shed 2 bases, with 9 bases lying between them. The CDR3 is made up of 13 amino acids. CDR3 DNA: TGTGCCAGCAGCAAGGGACGGCAAGAGACCCAGTACTTC. Protein product: CASSKGRQETQYF.

With regard to this clone: This same CDR3 is encoded by further DNA sequences in the sample. V gene TRBV30 combines with J gene TRBJ2-5, with D maybe TRBD2 (6 bases). V was clipped by 3 bases and J by 4 bases, with 6 bases between them. The CDR3 has 11 residues. In germline, CDR1 is GTSNPN, CDR2 SVGIG (reference sequence). The CDR3, as DNA: TGTGCCTGGAGCGGGGGAGAGACCCAGTACTTC. It encodes CAWSGGETQYF.

This clone has only one observation. The same CDR3 can be traced to other DNA sequences in this sample. J is TRBJ2-5 and V is TRBV6-1, with a possible D match to TRBD2 (5 bases). V shed 6 bases and J shed 3 bases, with 11 bases lying between them. The CDR3 is made up of 13 amino acids. Germline V gives CDR1 MNHNS, CDR2 SASEGT. CDR3 protein: CASRPPGEETQYF. The CDR3, as DNA: TGTGCCAGCAGACCCCCCGGGGAAGAGACCCAGTACTTC.

The chain carries TRBV6-1 and TRBJ2-3; 7 bases align to TRBD1. CDR1 and CDR2 (germline): MNHNS, SASEGT. The CDR3 extends over 14 amino acids. V shed 6 bases and J 3 bases; nucleotides not matched to a gene: 6. The CDR3 protein is CASSRGFGTDTQYF. CDR3 DNA sequence: TGTGCCAGCAGCAGGGGGTTTGGAACAGATACGCAGTATTTT.

There are a few counts of this clone. The rearrangement links TRBV11-2 to TRBJ2-2; D remains unclear. V lost 0 bases, J lost 4 bases, and 6 bases lay in between. Per the germline V gene, CDR1 is SGHAT and CDR2 is FQNNGV. This CDR3 is 14 amino acids long. CDR3 region: CASSLEGITGELFF. The CDR3 region has the DNA TGTGCCAGCAGCTTAGAGGGGATCACCGGGGAGCTGTTTTTT.

This chain uses TRBV28 with TRBJ1-2, with TRBD1 matching over 9 bases. V shed 1 base, J shed 4 bases, and the junction held 4 bases outside the gene matches. Germline CDR1 is MDHEN and CDR2 is SYDVKM. This CDR3 contains 15 residues. The CDR3 bases are TGTGCCAGCAGTTTATCCGGACAGGGGATCTATGGCTACACCTTC. Protein sequence: CASSLSGQGIYGYTF.

J is TRBJ2-1 and V is TRBV7-8; 10 bases map to TRBD2. The ends lost 2 bases at V and 2 bases at J; junction bases unmatched: 9. The V gene's germline CDR1 is SGHVS and CDR2 FQNEAQ. The CDR3 length is 18 residues. The CDR3 loop is CASSLLPSGSLAYNEQFF. The DNA for the CDR3 is TGTGCCAGCAGCTTACTTCCTAGCGGGAGCCTCGCCTACAATGAGCAGTTCTTC. Variable domain in full (rest from reference TRBV7-8 and TRBJ2-1): GAGVSQSPRYKVAKRGQDVALRCDPISGHVSLFWYQQALGQGPEFLTYFQNEAQLDKSGLPSDRFFAERPEGSVSTLKIQRTQQEDSAVYLCASSLLPSGSLAYNEQFFGPGTRLTVL.

The chain recombines TRBV19 with TRBJ2-7; tentative D call: TRBD1 (5 bases). The CDR3 contains 13 residues. The V gene lost 3 bases and the J gene lost 2 bases, with 8 bases spanning the gap. Germline V lookup: CDR1 LNHDA, CDR2 SQIVND (reference sequence). CDR3: CASSITDTYEQYF. CDR3 nucleotides: TGTGCCAGTAGTATCACGGACACCTACGAGCAGTACTTC.

The chain combines TRBV5-1 with TRBJ1-1; D gene unclear. CDR1 and CDR2 from the germline V gene are SGHRS and YFSETQ. This CDR3 has 14 residues. Between the trimmed V and J ends, which lost 2 bases and 0 bases, there was a span of 8 bases. Here the CDR3 DNA reads TGCGCCAGCAGCTTTAACAGTTTGAACACTGAAGCTTTCTTT. Its protein is CASSFNSLNTEAFF.

The chain couples TRBV30 to TRBJ1-1, with D maybe TRBD1 (6 bases). With 3 bases removed from V and 9 bases from J, the gap between germline ends came to 14 bases. The CDR3 is made up of 12 amino acids. Looked up from germline, CDR1 is GTSNPN and CDR2 is SVGIG (reference sequence). CDR3 nucleotide sequence: TGTGCCTGGAGCCCAGGAGGGGGTAAAGCTTTCTTT. This translates into CAWSPGGGKAFF.